This entry lists 17 T cell receptor beta chains sequenced from one sample in a study of Graves' ophthalmopathy and Graves' hyperthyroidism. For repertoire sequencing, the TCR beta CDR3 regions were amplified from RNA transcripts. Second-round multiplex PCR came after a first-round RT-PCR that employed HTBI primers. From the multiplex PCR reads, TCRdb called clonotypes with MiXCR, one entry per CDR3 protein. The sample includes about 390,000 distinct CDR3 sequences, about 16% of them seen just once. Sequencing was performed on peripheral blood. These receptors all come from a woman aged 18-30 years with stable Graves' hyperthyroidism.

This clonotype has at least ten counts. V is TRBV10-1 and J is TRBJ2-7; 8 positions agree with TRBD1. This CDR3 comprises 15 residues. The germline gives CDR1 WNHNN, CDR2 SYGVQD (reference sequence). Losses at the gene ends were 5 bases for V and 0 bases for J; bases not matched to a gene: 6. The CDR3 DNA reads TGCGCCAGCAGTCCGGGACAGGCACGCTCCTACGAGCAGTACTTC. Amino acids: CASSPGQARSYEQYF.

This clonotype was counted at least ten times. CDR3 protein: CARGGLIEQYF. CDR3 bases: TGTGCGAGAGGGGGGTTGATCGAGCAGTACTTC. This chain connects TRBV11-2 to TRBJ2-7; the D gene could be TRBD1 or TRBD2 (6 bases each). This CDR3 spans 11 amino acids. CDR1 and CDR2 from the germline V gene are SGHAT and FQNNGV.

This clonotype was detected many times. The chain employs TRBV10-3 and TRBJ1-2; D unclear. V shed 10 bases and J shed 2 bases, with 14 bases lying between them. CDR3 length equals 13 residues. CDR1 and CDR2 from the germline V gene are ENHRY and SYGVKD. The CDR3 DNA reads TGTGCCACTAAGACGGAGGAAAACTATGGCTACACCTTC. Translating gives CATKTEENYGYTF.

This clonotype was picked up a small number of times. CDR3 sequence (DNA): TGTGCCAGCAGCCAAGAAATGATGGGGACAGGGGGCTCTGAAGCTTTCTTT. Protein: CASSQEMMGTGGSEAFF. This sequence joins TRBV4-2 and TRBJ1-1; TRBD1 aligns across 12 bases. After removal of 0 bases from V and 6 bases from J, the junction contained 8 bases not matched to a gene. This CDR3 comprises 17 residues. Germline lookup yields CDR1 LGHNA and CDR2 YNFKEQ.

This clonotype was observed many times. This chain links TRBV11-2 with TRBJ2-7; TRBD1 matches 8 bases. This CDR3 region has 15 residues. Trimming cost V 5 bases and J 6 bases; bases outside gene matches: 12. In germline, CDR1 is SGHAT, CDR2 FQNNGV. The CDR3 is CASSPTMDRAREQYF. The CDR3 DNA sequence: TGTGCCAGCAGCCCCACCATGGACAGGGCGCGCGAGCAGTACTTC.

The chain combines TRBV19 with TRBJ2-7; tentative D call: TRBD2 (6 bases). The CDR3 runs to 14 residues. V was cut by 6 bases and J by 9 bases, with 21 bases left in between. Germline CDR1 is LNHDA and CDR2 is SQIVND (reference sequence). The chain's CDR3 is CASSRLSGAEGQYF. DNA for the CDR3: TGTGCCAGTAGCCGACTGAGTGGGGCGGAGGGGCAGTACTTC.

This clonotype occurred a few times. This sequence joins TRBV9 and TRBJ2-2, with D unresolved. Germline loops: CDR1 SGDLS, CDR2 YYNGEE. Trimming removed 0 bases at V and 0 bases at J, with 6 bases between. The CDR3 contains 15 residues. This CDR3 is CASSVGLTNTGELFF. The CDR3 DNA reads TGTGCCAGCAGCGTAGGACTGACGAACACCGGGGAGCTGTTTTTT.

The rearrangement uses TRBV5-1 and TRBJ2-2; maybe TRBD1 (6 bases). CDR1 and CDR2 from the germline V gene are SGHRS and YFSETQ. V lost 4 bases and J 7 bases, leaving 17 bases between the germline ends. The CDR3 runs to 15 residues. Written as DNA, the CDR3 is TGCGCCAGCAGCCCTAGGACAGTTGATGACGGGGAGCTGTTTTTT. This codes for CASSPRTVDDGELFF.

The sample holds a few counts of this clonotype. A read error may be the cause here, since a much bigger clone is one base away. The V call is TRBV29-1, the J call TRBJ1-1; TRBD1 matches at 7 bases. Trimming at V came to 7 bases and at J to 6 bases, leaving 14 bases not matched to a gene. The CDR3 runs to 14 residues. Looked up from germline, CDR1 is SQVTM and CDR2 is ANQGSEA. The CDR3 nucleotides are TGCAGCGCTCTCCCCCACAGGGGAGGCTCTGAAGCTTTCTTT. Its protein is CSALPHRGGSEAFF.

This clonotype was detected ten times or more. V gene TRBV10-1 combines with J gene TRBJ2-4; D could derive from TRBD1 or TRBD2 (5 bases each). The CDR3 consists of 16 residues. Deletions cut 7 bases from V and 0 bases from J, with 16 bases between. Germline assignment: CDR1 WNHNN and CDR2 SYGVQD (reference sequence). CDR3 residues: CASINGDVLAKNIQYF. For the CDR3, the DNA is TGCGCCAGCATCAATGGGGACGTTCTAGCCAAAAACATTCAGTACTTC.

J is TRBJ2-7 and V is TRBV20-1, with a possible D match to TRBD2 (6 bases). V was trimmed by 1 base and J by 5 bases, leaving 9 bases between them. This CDR3 region has 12 residues. Germline values: CDR1 DFQATT, CDR2 SNEGSKA (reference sequence). This CDR3 reads CSARAGVHEQYF. CDR3 DNA sequence: TGCAGTGCTAGAGCGGGGGTGCACGAGCAGTACTTC.

This clonotype has at least ten counts. The V and J genes are TRBV2 and TRBJ1-3, with 9 bases lining up with TRBD1. V lost 5 bases to trimming and J lost 4 bases; unmatched junction nucleotides: 3. The CDR3 runs to 14 residues. Looked up from germline, CDR1 is SNHLY and CDR2 is FYNNEI. In DNA, the CDR3 is TGTGCCAGCAGTACGGGACAGGGAGGAAACACCATATATTTT. Translation: CASSTGQGGNTIYF.

This clonotype was recorded many times. The V gene is TRBV12-3 or TRBV12-4, the J gene TRBJ2-5; possibly TRBD1 or TRBD2 for D (5 bases each). V was pared by 6 bases and J by 2 bases, with 10 bases between. This CDR3 region has 13 residues. The CDR3, as DNA: TGTGCCAGCAGCCGGGGACGACAAGAGACCCAGTACTTC. Amino acid sequence: CASSRGRQETQYF.

In this sample, this clonotype turned up many times. The chain employs TRBV12-3 or TRBV12-4 and TRBJ1-1, with a weak D call TRBD1 (5 bases). V dropped 3 bases and J dropped 7 bases, with 15 bases sitting between them. The CDR3 has 14 residues. CDR3 residues: CASSFREGWGEAFF. DNA of the CDR3: TGTGCCAGCAGTTTCAGGGAGGGGTGGGGTGAAGCTTTCTTT.

The chain combines TRBV7-9 with TRBJ2-7; D may be TRBD2 (5 bases). Germline values: CDR1 SEHNR, CDR2 FQNEAQ (reference sequence). The V end was cut by 5 bases, the J end by 6 bases, with 8 bases between. CDR3 size: 11 residues. CDR3 sequence: CASSPEGEQYF. CDR3 in DNA: TGTGCCAGCAGCCCCGAGGGCGAGCAGTACTTC.

This clonotype has at least ten counts. The chain couples TRBV15 to TRBJ1-6, with D perhaps TRBD1 (5 bases). Trimming shortened V by 1 base and J by 7 bases, and 11 bases separated the two germline ends. CDR1 and CDR2 (germline): LNHNV, YYDKDF (reference sequence). The CDR3 runs to 15 residues. CDR3 protein: CATSRARDRNSPLHF. The CDR3 bases are TGTGCCACCAGCAGAGCCAGGGATAGGAATTCACCCCTCCACTTT. Variable domain in full (rest from reference TRBV15 and TRBJ1-6): DAMVIQNPRYQVTQFGKPVTLSCSQTLNHNVMYWYQQKSSQAPKLLFHYYDKDFNNEADTPDNFQSRRPNTSFCFLDIRSPGLGDTAMYLCATSRARDRNSPLHFGNGTRLTVT.

This clonotype was counted between two and nine times. The chain has TRBV6-5 and TRBJ1-6; D possibly corresponds to TRBD1 (5 bases). The CDR3 consists of 16 residues. The germline V gene has CDR1 MNHEY and CDR2 SVGAGI. V was pared by 0 bases and J by 8 bases, with 14 bases between. The CDR3 spells CASSYSAGGGHSPLHF. The CDR3 region has the DNA TGTGCCAGCAGTTACTCCGCCGGGGGGGGTCATTCACCCCTCCACTTT.